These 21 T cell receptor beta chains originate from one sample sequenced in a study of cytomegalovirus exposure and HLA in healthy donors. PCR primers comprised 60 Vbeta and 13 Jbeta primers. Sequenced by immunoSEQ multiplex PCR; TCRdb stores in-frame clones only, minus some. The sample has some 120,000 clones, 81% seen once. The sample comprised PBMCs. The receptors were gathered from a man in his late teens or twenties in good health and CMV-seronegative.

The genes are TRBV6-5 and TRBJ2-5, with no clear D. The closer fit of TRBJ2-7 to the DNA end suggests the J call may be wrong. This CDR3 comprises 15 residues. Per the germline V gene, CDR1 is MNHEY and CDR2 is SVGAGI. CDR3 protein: CASSYSVPVSYEQYF. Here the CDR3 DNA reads TGTGCCAGCAGTTACTCGGTCCCGGTTTCCTACGAGCAGTACTTC.

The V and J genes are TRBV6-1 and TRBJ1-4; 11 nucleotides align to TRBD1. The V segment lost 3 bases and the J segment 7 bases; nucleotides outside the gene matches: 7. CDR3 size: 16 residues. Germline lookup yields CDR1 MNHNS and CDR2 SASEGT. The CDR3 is CASSENPGQGGEKLFF. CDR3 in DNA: TGTGCCAGCAGTGAGAATCCGGGACAGGGGGGTGAAAAACTGTTTTTT.

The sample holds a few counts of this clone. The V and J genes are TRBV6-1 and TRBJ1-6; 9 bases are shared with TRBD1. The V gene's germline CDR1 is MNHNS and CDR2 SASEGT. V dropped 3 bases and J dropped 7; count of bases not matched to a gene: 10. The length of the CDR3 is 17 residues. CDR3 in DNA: TGTGCCAGCAGTGAGTTGGGACAGGGATTACGAAATTCACCCCTCCACTTT. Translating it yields CASSELGQGLRNSPLHF.

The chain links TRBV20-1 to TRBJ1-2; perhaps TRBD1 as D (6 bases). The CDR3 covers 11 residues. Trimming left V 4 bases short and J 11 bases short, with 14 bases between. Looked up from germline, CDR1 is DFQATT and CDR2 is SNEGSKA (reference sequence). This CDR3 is CSATKGQGYTF. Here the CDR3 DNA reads TGCAGTGCTACCAAAGGTCAGGGGTACACCTTC.

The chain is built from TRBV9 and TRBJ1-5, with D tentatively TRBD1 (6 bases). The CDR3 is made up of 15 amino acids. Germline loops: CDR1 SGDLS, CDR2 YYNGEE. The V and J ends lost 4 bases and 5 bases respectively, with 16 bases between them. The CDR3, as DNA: TGTGCCAGCAGCCCCGGGGACACTCCTTATCAGCCCCAGCATTTT. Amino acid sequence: CASSPGDTPYQPQHF. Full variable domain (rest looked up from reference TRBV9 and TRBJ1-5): DSGVTQTPKHLITATGQRVTLRCSPRSGDLSVYWYQQSLDQGLQFLIQYYNGEERAKGNILERFSAQQFPDLHSELNLSSLELGDSALYFCASSPGDTPYQPQHFGDGTRLSIL.

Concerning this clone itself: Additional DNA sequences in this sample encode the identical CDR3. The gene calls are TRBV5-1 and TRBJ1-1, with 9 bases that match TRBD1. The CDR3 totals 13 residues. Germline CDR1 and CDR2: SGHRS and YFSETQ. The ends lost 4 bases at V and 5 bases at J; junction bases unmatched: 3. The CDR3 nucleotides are TGCGCCAGCAGCCTTGACAGGGGGACTGAAGCTTTCTTT. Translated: CASSLDRGTEAFF.

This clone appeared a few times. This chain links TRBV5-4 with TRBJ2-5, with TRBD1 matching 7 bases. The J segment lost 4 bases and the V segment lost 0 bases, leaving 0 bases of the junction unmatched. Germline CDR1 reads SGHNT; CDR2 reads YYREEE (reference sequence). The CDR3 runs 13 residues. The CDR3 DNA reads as TGTGCCAGCAGCTTGGACAGGGGAGAGACCCAGTACTTC. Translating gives CASSLDRGETQYF.

The CDR3 sequence: CASSEWASGGVGDTQYF. The CDR3 coding sequence is TGTGCCAGCAGTGAATGGGCTAGCGGGGGGGTCGGAGATACGCAGTATTTT. The rearrangement joins TRBV2 to TRBJ2-3, with 12 nucleotides matching TRBD2. The CDR3 sequence is 17 residues long. Germline V gene data show CDR1 as SNHLY and CDR2 as FYNNEI. V lost 2 bases and J lost 5; bases outside the gene matches: 8. Full variable domain (outside the CDR3, taken from reference TRBV2 and TRBJ2-3): EPEVTQTPSHQVTQMGQEVILRCVPISNHLYFYWYRQILGQKVEFLVSFYNNEISEKSEIFDDQFSVERPDGSNFTLKIRSTKLEDSAMYFCASSEWASGGVGDTQYFGPGTRLTVL.

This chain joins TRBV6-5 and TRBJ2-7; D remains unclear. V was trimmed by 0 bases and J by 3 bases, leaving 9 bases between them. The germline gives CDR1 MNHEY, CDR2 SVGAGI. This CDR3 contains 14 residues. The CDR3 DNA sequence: TGTGCCAGCAGTTACTCTGACACATACTACGAGCAGTACTTC. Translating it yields CASSYSDTYYEQYF.

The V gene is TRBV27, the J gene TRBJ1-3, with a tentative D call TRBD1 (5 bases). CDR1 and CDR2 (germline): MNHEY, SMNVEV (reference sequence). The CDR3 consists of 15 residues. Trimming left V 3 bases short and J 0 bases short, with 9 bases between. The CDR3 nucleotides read TGTGCCAGCAGTTTCAGGGCCTTCTCTGGAAACACCATATATTTT. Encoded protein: CASSFRAFSGNTIYF.

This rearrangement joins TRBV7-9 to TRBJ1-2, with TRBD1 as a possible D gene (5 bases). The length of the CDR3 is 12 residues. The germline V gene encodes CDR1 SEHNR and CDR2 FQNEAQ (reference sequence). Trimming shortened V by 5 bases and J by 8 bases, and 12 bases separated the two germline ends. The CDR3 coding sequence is TGTGCCAGCAGCCTGTCGGGGGAGGGCTACACCTTC. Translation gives CASSLSGEGYTF.

The CDR3 nucleotides read TGTGCCAGCAGCAGAGGACTAGCGGGCAATGAGCAGTTCTTC. It specifies CASSRGLAGNEQFF. The chain carries TRBV7-2 and TRBJ2-1, with 11 bases lining up with TRBD2. V shed 5 bases, J shed 6 bases, and the junction held 3 bases outside the gene matches. Germline V lookup: CDR1 SGHTA, CDR2 FQGNSA. The CDR3 runs 14 residues.

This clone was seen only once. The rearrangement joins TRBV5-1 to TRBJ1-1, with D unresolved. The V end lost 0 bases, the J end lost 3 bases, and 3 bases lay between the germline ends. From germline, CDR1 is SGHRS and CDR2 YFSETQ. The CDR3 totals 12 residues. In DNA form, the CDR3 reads TGCGCCAGCAGCTTGGCCGACACTGAAGCTTTCTTT. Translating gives CASSLADTEAFF.

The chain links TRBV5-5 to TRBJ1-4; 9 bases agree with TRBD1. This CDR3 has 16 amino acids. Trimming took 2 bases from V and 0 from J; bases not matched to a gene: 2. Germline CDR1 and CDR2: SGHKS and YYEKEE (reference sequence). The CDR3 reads CASSLQGASTNEKLFF. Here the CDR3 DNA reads TGTGCCAGCAGCTTACAGGGGGCCTCAACTAATGAAAAACTGTTTTTT.

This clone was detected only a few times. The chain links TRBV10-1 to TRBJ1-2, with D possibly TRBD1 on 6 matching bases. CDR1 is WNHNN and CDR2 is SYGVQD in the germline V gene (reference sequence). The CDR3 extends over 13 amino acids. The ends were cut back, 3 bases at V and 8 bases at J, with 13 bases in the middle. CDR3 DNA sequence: TGCGCCAGCAGTGATGGGCAGGGGAGCGGCTACACCTTC. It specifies CASSDGQGSGYTF.

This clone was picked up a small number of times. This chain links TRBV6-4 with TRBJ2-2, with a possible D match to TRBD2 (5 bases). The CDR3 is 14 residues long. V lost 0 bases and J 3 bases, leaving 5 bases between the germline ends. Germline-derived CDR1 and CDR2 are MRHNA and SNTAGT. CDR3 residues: CASSDSRDTGELFF. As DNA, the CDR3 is TGTGCCAGCAGTGACTCGAGGGACACCGGGGAGCTGTTTTTT.

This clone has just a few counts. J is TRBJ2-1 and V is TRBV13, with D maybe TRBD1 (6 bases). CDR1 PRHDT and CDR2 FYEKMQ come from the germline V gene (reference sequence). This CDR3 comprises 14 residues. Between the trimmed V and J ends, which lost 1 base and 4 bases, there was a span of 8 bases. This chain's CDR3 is CASSLAGQYNEQFF. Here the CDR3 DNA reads TGTGCCAGCAGCTTAGCTGGACAGTACAATGAGCAGTTCTTC.

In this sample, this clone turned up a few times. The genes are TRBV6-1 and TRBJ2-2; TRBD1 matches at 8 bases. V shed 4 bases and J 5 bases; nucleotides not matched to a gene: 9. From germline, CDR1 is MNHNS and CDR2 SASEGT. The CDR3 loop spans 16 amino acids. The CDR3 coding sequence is TGTGCCAGCAGTGTAAGGCAGGGGGCTGGGACCGGGGAGCTGTTTTTT. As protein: CASSVRQGAGTGELFF.

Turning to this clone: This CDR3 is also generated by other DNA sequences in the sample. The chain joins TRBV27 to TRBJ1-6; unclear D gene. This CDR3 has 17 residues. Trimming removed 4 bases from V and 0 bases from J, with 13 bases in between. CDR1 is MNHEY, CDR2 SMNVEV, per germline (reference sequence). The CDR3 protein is CASSYVRAASYNSPLHF. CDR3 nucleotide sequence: TGTGCCAGCAGTTATGTGAGGGCCGCCTCCTATAATTCACCCCTCCACTTT.

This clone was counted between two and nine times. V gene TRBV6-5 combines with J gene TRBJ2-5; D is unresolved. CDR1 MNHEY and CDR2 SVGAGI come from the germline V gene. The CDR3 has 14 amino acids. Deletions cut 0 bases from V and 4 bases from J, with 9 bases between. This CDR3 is CASSYSLGRETQYF. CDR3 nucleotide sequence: TGTGCCAGCAGTTACTCCCTAGGTAGAGAGACCCAGTACTTC.

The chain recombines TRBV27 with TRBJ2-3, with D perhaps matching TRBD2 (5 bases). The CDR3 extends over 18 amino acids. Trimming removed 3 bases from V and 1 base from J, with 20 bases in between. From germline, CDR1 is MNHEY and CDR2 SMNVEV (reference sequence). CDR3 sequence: CASSFLRTGSTGTDTQYF. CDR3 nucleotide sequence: TGTGCCAGCAGTTTCCTCCGTACGGGGAGTACTGGCACAGATACGCAGTATTTT.